The entry below gives a single T cell receptor (beta chain) sequence along with its context. Its antigen is unknown. The data are from a study of glioma-infiltrating T cells. Amplification of TCR alpha and beta CDR3 regions from RNA used iRepertoire nested multiplex PCR. Tissue mRNA or PBMC total RNA, roughly 100-400 ng, went into one-step reverse transcription and amplification. Using its own MiXCR run on the multiplex PCR reads, TCRdb lists one record per CDR3 protein. Altogether around 150,000 distinct CDR3 sequences are present, roughly 43% being singletons, with the ten largest covering around 18%. Study outcomes and limitations: CDR3 overlap between tissue and blood was very small. Gliomas, especially low-grade, showed above-expected tissue-blood divergence; non-neoplastic patients showed below.

CDR1 is GTSNPN and CDR2 is SVGIG in the germline V gene (reference sequence). CDR3 size: 11 residues. Trimming removed 3 bases from V and 8 bases from J, with 9 bases in between. The rearrangement joins TRBV30 to TRBJ2-3; D is unresolved. The TCR sequence derives from a human donor with low-grade glioma or glioblastoma, undergoing nonglioma brain surgery, or in good health (not recorded which). The specimen sequenced was glioma tissue, nonneoplastic brain tissue, or PBMCs (not recorded which). The CDR3 nucleotides read TGTGCCTGGAGGCTGGCTGCTACGCAGTATTTT. This sequence encodes CAWRLAATQYF.